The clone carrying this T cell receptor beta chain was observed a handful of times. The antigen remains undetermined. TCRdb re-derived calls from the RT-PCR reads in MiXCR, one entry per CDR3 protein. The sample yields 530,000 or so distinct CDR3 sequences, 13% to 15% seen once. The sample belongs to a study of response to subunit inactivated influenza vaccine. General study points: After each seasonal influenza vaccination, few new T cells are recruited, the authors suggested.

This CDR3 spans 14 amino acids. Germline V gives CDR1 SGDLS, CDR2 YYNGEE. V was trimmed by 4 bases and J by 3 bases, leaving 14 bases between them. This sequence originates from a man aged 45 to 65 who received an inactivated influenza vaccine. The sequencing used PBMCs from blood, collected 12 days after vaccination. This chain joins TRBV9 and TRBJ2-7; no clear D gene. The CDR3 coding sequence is TGTGCCAGCAGCCAAGGCCCAGGAGTCTACGAGCAGTACTTC. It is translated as CASSQGPGVYEQYF.